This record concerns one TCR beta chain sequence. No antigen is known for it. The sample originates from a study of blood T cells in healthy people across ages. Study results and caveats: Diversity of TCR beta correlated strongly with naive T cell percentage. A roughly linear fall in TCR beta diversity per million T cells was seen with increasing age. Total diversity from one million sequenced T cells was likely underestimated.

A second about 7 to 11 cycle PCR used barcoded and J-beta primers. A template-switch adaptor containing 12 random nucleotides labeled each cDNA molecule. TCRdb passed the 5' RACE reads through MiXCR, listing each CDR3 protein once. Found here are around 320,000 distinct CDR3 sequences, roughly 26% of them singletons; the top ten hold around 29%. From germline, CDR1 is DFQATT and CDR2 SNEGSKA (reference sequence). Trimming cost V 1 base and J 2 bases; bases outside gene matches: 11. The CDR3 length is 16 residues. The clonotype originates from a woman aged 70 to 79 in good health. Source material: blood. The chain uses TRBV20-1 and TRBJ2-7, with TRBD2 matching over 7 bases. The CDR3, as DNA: TGCAGTGCTAGAGTAACCGGGACTACAGCCCCCTACGAGCAGTACTTC. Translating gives CSARVTGTTAPYEQYF.